The clone carrying this TCR beta chain appeared a few times. Its target is unknown. TCRdb used MiXCR to reprocess the 5' RACE reads, holding one entry per CDR3 protein. Among 84,000 or so distinct CDR3 sequences, approximately 15% were seen once, and the ten largest hold 31%. This sample is part of a study of T-cell memory formation after mild COVID-19. V lost 0 bases, J lost 7 bases, and 10 bases lay in between. Germline CDR1 reads SGHRS; CDR2 reads YFSETQ. This CDR3 region has 13 residues. Study-level findings and limits: Second-wave clones that peaked on day 37 lacked confirmed SARS-CoV-2 specificity.

The sequence was obtained from an adult woman who had mild COVID-19 (a few samples of this study predate the infection). Cell type and time point are not known. The sequencing sample was made of PBMCs or a T cell subset sorted from them (not recorded which). The chain joins TRBV5-1 to TRBJ1-1, with a tentative D call TRBD1 (5 bases). The chain's CDR3 is CASSLGQQFEAFF. CDR3 bases: TGCGCCAGCAGCTTGGGACAGCAATTTGAAGCTTTCTTT.